This TCR beta chain came from a study of OX40 agonist ivuxolimab in advanced cancers. The wider study: The study treated patients with ivuxolimab, an agonistic anti-OX40 (CD134) antibody.

Clones were sequenced by immunoSEQ multiplex PCR, and TCRdb holds only the in-frame ones, with some missing. Of 50,000 to 75,000 clones in the sample, approximately 86% were seen once. This CDR3 region has 14 residues. V lost 2 bases, J lost 1 base, and 9 bases lay in between. Germline V gene lookup returns CDR1 MNHEY and CDR2 SVGAGI. Study-level findings and limits: By week 6 at 0.1 to 3.0 mg/kg, blood CD4+ and CD8+ T cells had expanded clonally. In the expanded peripheral T cells, antigen specificity was never determined.

On this clone: The antigen is not known.

The specimen was CD4+ or CD8+ T cells sorted from blood, collected in a trial of the OX40 agonist ivuxolimab. The sequence derives from an adult with an advanced solid tumor such as melanoma, head and neck, liver or kidney cancer. V usage is TRBV6-5 and J usage is TRBJ2-7; D perhaps matches TRBD2 (5 bases). CDR3 sequence reads: CASSYARGSYEQYF. As DNA, the CDR3 is TGTGCCAGCAGTTACGCCCGAGGGTCCTACGAGCAGTACTTC.